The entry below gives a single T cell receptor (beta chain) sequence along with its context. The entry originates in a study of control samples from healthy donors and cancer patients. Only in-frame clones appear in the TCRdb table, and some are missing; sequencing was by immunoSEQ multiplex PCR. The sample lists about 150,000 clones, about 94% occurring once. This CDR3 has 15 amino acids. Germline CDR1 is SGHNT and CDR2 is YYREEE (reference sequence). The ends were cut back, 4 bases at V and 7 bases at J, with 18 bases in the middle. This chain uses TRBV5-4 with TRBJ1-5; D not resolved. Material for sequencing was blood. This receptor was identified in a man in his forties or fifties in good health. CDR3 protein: CASSPSPAYGQPQHF. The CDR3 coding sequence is TGTGCCAGCAGCCCATCCCCGGCTTACGGGCAGCCCCAGCATTTT.